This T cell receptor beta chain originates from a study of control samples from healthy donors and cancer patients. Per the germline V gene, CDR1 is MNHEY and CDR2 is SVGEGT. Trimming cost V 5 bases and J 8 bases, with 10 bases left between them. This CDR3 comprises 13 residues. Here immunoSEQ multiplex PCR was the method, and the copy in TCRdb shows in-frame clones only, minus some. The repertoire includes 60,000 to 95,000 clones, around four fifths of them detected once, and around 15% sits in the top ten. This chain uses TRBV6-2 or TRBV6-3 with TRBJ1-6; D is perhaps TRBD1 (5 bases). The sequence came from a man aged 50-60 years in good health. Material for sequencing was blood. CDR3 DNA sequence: TGTGCCAGCAGTCAACTCAGGGATTCACCCCTCCACTTT. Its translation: CASSQLRDSPLHF.